A single sample gave rise to the 13 T cell receptor beta chains below, sequenced in a study of cytomegalovirus exposure and HLA in healthy donors. Profiled with immunoSEQ multiplex PCR; TCRdb holds only in-frame clones, not every one. Found here are over 100,000 clones, 88% of them singletons; the top ten hold approximately 2%. Sequencing was performed on PBMCs. These receptors were obtained from a young woman in good health and CMV-seronegative.

The chain is built from TRBV9 and TRBJ2-2; 8 bases line up with TRBD2. The CDR3 is 15 amino acids. Trimming cost V 4 bases and J 0 bases; bases outside gene matches: 2. Germline loops: CDR1 SGDLS, CDR2 YYNGEE. The CDR3 nucleotides read TGTGCCAGCAGCCCGGGACTAGCGAACACCGGGGAGCTGTTTTTT. This translates into CASSPGLANTGELFF.

The V and J genes are TRBV11-2 and TRBJ2-7; possible D gene TRBD2, 6 bases. This CDR3 has 15 residues. V lost 5 bases to trimming and J lost 1 base, with 15 bases between them. CDR1 is SGHAT and CDR2 is FQNNGV in the germline V gene. This chain's CDR3 is CASSGSGSSSYEQYF. The CDR3 DNA reads as TGTGCCAGCAGCGGGAGCGGGTCAAGTTCCTACGAGCAGTACTTC.

V gene TRBV4-2 combines with J gene TRBJ2-2; D is unresolved. V dropped 0 bases and J dropped 4 bases, with 3 bases sitting between them. This CDR3 spans 13 amino acids. The germline CDR1 and CDR2 sequences are LGHNA and YNFKEQ. The CDR3 region is CASSQEATGELFF. Written as DNA, the CDR3 is TGTGCCAGCAGCCAAGAGGCCACCGGGGAGCTGTTTTTT.

The genes are TRBV5-6 and TRBJ2-7; the D gene is possibly TRBD1 (5 bases). Germline V gene data show CDR1 as SGHDT and CDR2 as YYEEEE. With 4 bases removed from V and 3 bases from J, the gap between germline ends came to 17 bases. The length of the CDR3 is 15 residues. The CDR3, as DNA: TGTGCCAGCAGCCCGGGTCTCAGGGCCTTCTACGAGCAGTACTTC. Translating it yields CASSPGLRAFYEQYF.

This chain uses TRBV7-2 with TRBJ2-2, with D perhaps matching TRBD2 (5 bases). The V end was cut by 5 bases, the J end by 0 bases, with 13 bases between. The CDR3 length is 16 residues. CDR1 and CDR2 from the germline V gene are SGHTA and FQGNSA. CDR3 residues: CASSASGRANTGELFF. Here the CDR3 DNA reads TGTGCCAGCAGCGCCTCGGGGAGAGCGAACACCGGGGAGCTGTTTTTT. The full variable domain, rest sourced from reference TRBV7-2 and TRBJ2-2, is GAGVSQSPSNKVTEKGKDVELRCDPISGHTALYWYRQSLGQGLEFLIYFQGNSAPDKSGLPSDRFSAERTGGSVSTLTIQRTQQEDSAVYLCASSASGRANTGELFFGEGSRLTVL.

The V gene is TRBV6-6, the J gene TRBJ2-7; no clear D. The CDR3 runs to 12 residues. V lost 2 bases and J lost 5, with 7 bases in between. Germline CDR1 MNHNY, CDR2 SVGAGI (reference sequence). This chain's CDR3 is CASSYEAHEQYF. The CDR3 region has the DNA TGTGCCAGCAGTTACGAGGCACACGAGCAGTACTTC.

The V call is TRBV27, the J call TRBJ2-3, with a possible D match to TRBD1 (5 bases). The CDR3 covers 21 residues. The germline gives CDR1 MNHEY, CDR2 SMNVEV (reference sequence). Trimming took off 1 base at V and 4 bases at J, with 30 bases between the two ends. DNA for the CDR3: TGTGCCAGCAGTTTATATGGTCAGGGTACCGCGGTAAATGATATTTCAGATACGCAGTATTTT. This encodes CASSLYGQGTAVNDISDTQYF.

The J gene is TRBJ1-2, the V gene TRBV28, with 7 bases identical to TRBD1. This CDR3 is built from 12 residues. V trimming: 6 bases; J trimming: 8 bases; junction bases outside the gene matches: 6. The germline CDR1 and CDR2 sequences are MDHEN and SYDVKM. The CDR3 reads CASRRGPGGYTF. The CDR3 DNA follows: TGTGCCAGCAGAAGGGGGCCAGGGGGCTACACCTTC.

The chain combines TRBV7-9 with TRBJ1-2, with TRBD1 as a possible D gene (5 bases). V was cut by 5 bases and J by 1 base, with 14 bases left in between. CDR3 length equals 15 residues. Germline V gene sequence: CDR1 SEHNR, CDR2 FQNEAQ (reference sequence). CDR3 coding DNA: TGTGCCAGCAGCCCCGGGGCAGCGGGTAACTATGGCTACACCTTC. Translation gives CASSPGAAGNYGYTF.

The chain has TRBV28 and TRBJ2-7, with 7 nucleotides matching TRBD2. The CDR3 totals 14 residues. V lost 7 bases, J lost 7 bases, and 13 bases stayed unmatched. Germline assignment: CDR1 MDHEN and CDR2 SYDVKM. The CDR3 DNA is TGTGCCAGCACCTGGGAGGGCCTACATCGGGAGCAGTACTTC. This sequence encodes CASTWEGLHREQYF.

This sequence joins TRBV28 and TRBJ1-1, with a tentative D call TRBD1 (6 bases). In germline, CDR1 is MDHEN, CDR2 SYDVKM. This CDR3 has 15 amino acids. V dropped 6 bases and J dropped 0 bases, with 14 bases sitting between them. The CDR3 DNA reads as TGTGCCAGCAGACTAATACAGGGTTTGAACACTGAAGCTTTCTTT. It codes for CASRLIQGLNTEAFF.

The genes are TRBV9 and TRBJ1-5; no clear D. V lost 3 bases and J 4 bases, leaving 14 bases between the germline ends. The CDR3 runs 15 residues. Germline V gene lookup returns CDR1 SGDLS and CDR2 YYNGEE. CDR3 nucleotides: TGTGCCAGCAGCGCGGGAGTGGGTTTGAATCAGCCCCAGCATTTT. Its protein product is CASSAGVGLNQPQHF.

The V and J genes are TRBV6-5 and TRBJ1-1, with a tentative D call TRBD1 (6 bases). Germline assignment: CDR1 MNHEY and CDR2 SVGAGI. With 3 bases removed from V and 5 bases from J, the gap between germline ends came to 13 bases. The CDR3 loop spans 14 amino acids. The CDR3 is CASSYNRGATEAFF. The CDR3 coding sequence is TGTGCCAGCAGTTATAACCGGGGGGCAACTGAAGCTTTCTTT.